This passage covers 5 T cell receptor beta chains from one sample sequenced in a study of blood T cell repertoires in COVID-19 (TCRdb year 2020). Library creation used the immunoSEQ multiplex PCR assay. TCRdb carries this immuneACCESS record with in-frame sequences only. Its versions omit some clonotypes, under half of them owing to an unresolved V gene in the studies checked, with the rest unexplained. The sample contains fewer than 70,000 clones, 80% to 95% of them found a single time. The biggest ten clones account for around a tenth of the sample. The sample was peripheral blood. All receptors come from a woman aged 80 or over with active COVID-19.

This sequence joins TRBV20-1 and TRBJ1-2; D might be TRBD1 (6 bases). The CDR3 contains 12 residues. Germline V CDR1 and CDR2: DFQATT, SNEGSKA (reference sequence). Trimming cost V 3 bases and J 5 bases, with 10 bases left between them. The CDR3 coding sequence is TGCAGTGCTAGTGGTACAGGGTATGGCTACACCTTC. Translation: CSASGTGYGYTF.

The CDR3 nucleotides are TGTGCCAGCAGACAGGGACGCGGGGAGCTGTTTTTT. As protein: CASRQGRGELFF. V usage is TRBV16 and J usage is TRBJ2-2, with D possibly TRBD1 on 6 matching bases. CDR3 length: 12 amino acids. Germline assignment: CDR1 KGHSY and CDR2 FQNENV. Trimming took 6 bases from V and 7 from J, leaving 9 bases between them.

The V and J genes are TRBV10-3 and TRBJ2-6, with D perhaps TRBD2 (5 bases). CDR3 length: 16 residues. Germline V lookup: CDR1 ENHRY, CDR2 SYGVKD. V was trimmed by 6 bases and J by 2 bases, leaving 14 bases between them. The CDR3 is CAISAGEGTGANVLTF. CDR3 sequence (DNA): TGTGCCATCAGCGCTGGTGAGGGCACTGGGGCCAACGTCCTGACTTTC.

V gene TRBV29-1 combines with J gene TRBJ1-4, with TRBD1 matching 7 bases. Germline V gene data show CDR1 as SQVTM and CDR2 as ANQGSEA. The ends lost 4 bases at V and 4 bases at J; junction bases unmatched: 9. The CDR3 is made up of 15 amino acids. Here the CDR3 DNA reads TGCAGCGTTGTTGGGACAGAACGTTATAATGAAAAACTGTTTTTT. The encoded protein is CSVVGTERYNEKLFF. The variable domain in full, with the rest retrieved from reference TRBV29-1 and TRBJ1-4, is SAVISQKPSRDICQRGTSLTIQCQVDSQVTMMFWYRQQPGQSLTLIATANQGSEATYESGFVIDKFPISRPNLTFSTLTVSNMSPEDSSIYLCSVVGTERYNEKLFFGSGTQLSVL.

This chain uses TRBV28 with TRBJ1-1; weak D call: TRBD1 (5 bases). Trimming took off 6 bases at V and 3 bases at J, with 11 bases between the two ends. Germline CDR1 reads MDHEN; CDR2 reads SYDVKM. The CDR3 is 13 residues long. The CDR3 nucleotides read TGTGCCAGCAGGCTTGGCAGGGACACTGAAGCTTTCTTT. This encodes CASRLGRDTEAFF.